The next 5 T cell receptor beta chains were all read from a single sample in a study of cytomegalovirus exposure and HLA in healthy donors. TCRdb keeps only in-frame clones here, not all; method: immunoSEQ multiplex PCR. The sample shows 150,000 to 200,000 clones, 85% to 90% of them seen only once. Sequencing input: PBMCs. All receptors come from a young woman in good health and CMV-seropositive.

The chain carries TRBV18 and TRBJ2-1; possibly TRBD1 for D (6 bases). The V gene lost 3 bases and the J gene lost 6 bases, with 21 bases spanning the gap. The germline V gene encodes CDR1 KGHSH and CDR2 LQKENI. The CDR3 extends over 17 amino acids. The CDR3 region is CASSPPPGTPIFNEQFF. DNA for the CDR3: TGTGCCAGCTCACCCCCACCCGGGACACCAATTTTCAATGAGCAGTTCTTC.

The chain combines TRBV4-3 with TRBJ1-4, with a weak D call TRBD1 (5 bases). The CDR3 has 13 amino acids. Germline-derived CDR1 and CDR2 are LGHNA and YSLEER. Trimming took 0 bases from V and 8 from J, leaving 7 bases between them. The CDR3 DNA is TGCGCCAGCAGCCAAGAGACAGAGGAAAAACTGTTTTTT. Amino acid sequence: CASSQETEEKLFF.

The rearrangement uses TRBV5-6 and TRBJ2-5; a possible D gene is TRBD2 (5 bases). Germline loops: CDR1 SGHDT, CDR2 YYEEEE. CDR3 length equals 12 residues. Trimming removed 2 bases at V and 5 bases at J, with 7 bases between. CDR3: CASSFGGETQYF. CDR3 in DNA: TGTGCCAGCAGCTTCGGCGGGGAGACCCAGTACTTC.

The V gene is TRBV27, the J gene TRBJ2-1, with 9 bases identical to TRBD2. Germline lookup yields CDR1 MNHEY and CDR2 SMNVEV (reference sequence). The length of the CDR3 is 16 residues. After removal of 4 bases from V and 3 bases from J, the junction contained 7 bases not matched to a gene. This chain's CDR3 is CASSSGLADIYNEQFF. CDR3 coding DNA: TGTGCCAGCAGTTCGGGACTAGCAGACATCTACAATGAGCAGTTCTTC.

This rearrangement joins TRBV11-3 to TRBJ1-1; a weak D match, TRBD1 (6 bases). From germline, CDR1 is SGHNT and CDR2 YENEEA. This CDR3 has 15 residues. Trimming removed 2 bases from V and 1 base from J, with 11 bases in between. The CDR3 sequence: CASSLSGGGNTEAFF. The CDR3 DNA reads TGTGCCAGCAGCTTATCGGGGGGCGGGAACACTGAAGCTTTCTTT.